Listed here are 16 T cell receptor beta chains from one sample, sequenced in a study of patients and donors after allogeneic stem cell transplantation. TCRdb analysed the RT-PCR reads with MiXCR anew, one entry per CDR3 protein. The table lists 9,500 to 15,000 distinct CDR3 sequences, roughly 24% of them singletons. The source material was blood, either unsorted or a sorted T cell fraction (not recorded which). The receptors come from a human donor who was either an allogeneic HSCT recipient or a stem cell or donor lymphocyte infusion donor (not recorded which). It is not recorded whose cells these are; they may come from a transplant donor.

V and J are TRBV7-2 and TRBJ2-2; D not certain. The V gene lost 1 base and the J gene lost 1 base, with 4 bases spanning the gap. The CDR3 extends over 14 amino acids. From germline, CDR1 is SGHTA and CDR2 FQGNSA. The DNA for the CDR3 is TGTGCCAGCAGCTTAGATGGGAACACCGGGGAGCTGTTTTTT. It translates to CASSLDGNTGELFF.

In its sample, this clonotype is hyperexpanded. The genes are TRBV12-3 or TRBV12-4 and TRBJ1-5; no reliable D call. The V end lost 8 bases, the J end lost 7 bases, and 18 bases lay between the germline ends. The CDR3 is 14 residues long. In nucleotides, the CDR3 is TGTGCCAGCGGATTAGGACCGCTACGGCAGCCCCAGCATTTT. It translates to CASGLGPLRQPQHF.

This chain connects TRBV24-1 to TRBJ2-3; possibly TRBD1 for D (6 bases). The CDR3 totals 15 residues. Between the trimmed V and J ends, which lost 2 bases and 6 bases, there was a span of 14 bases. Looked up from germline, CDR1 is KGHDR and CDR2 is SFDVKD. CDR3 protein: CATSDSQGRADTQYF. CDR3 DNA sequence: TGTGCCACCAGTGATTCTCAGGGGCGCGCGGATACGCAGTATTTT.

The CDR3 sequence is CASSLRLPSYNEQFF. CDR3 nucleotide sequence: TGTGCCAGCAGTTTACGGCTCCCTTCCTACAATGAGCAGTTCTTC. This chain joins TRBV12-3 or TRBV12-4 and TRBJ2-1; D is unclear. V was trimmed by 2 bases and J by 1 base, leaving 9 bases between them. The CDR3 has 15 amino acids.

This clonotype qualifies as medium-sized (0.01 to 0.1%). The chain carries TRBV20-1 and TRBJ1-4; 8 bases are a match to TRBD1. CDR1 is DFQATT, CDR2 SNEGSKA, per germline (reference sequence). With 4 bases clipped from V and 8 bases from J, the junction kept 6 bases outside the gene matches. The CDR3 consists of 13 residues. CDR3 sequence: CSATGQGEEKLFF. The CDR3 DNA follows: TGCAGTGCTACCGGACAGGGAGAAGAAAAACTGTTTTTT.

The chain combines TRBV28 with TRBJ1-4, with 9 bases lining up with TRBD1. Germline assignment: CDR1 MDHEN and CDR2 SYDVKM. The CDR3 has 15 residues. J lost 8 bases, V lost 7 bases, and 11 bases had no gene match. The CDR3 DNA sequence: TGTGCCAGCACAGAAACAGGGGGCCGACGGGAAAAACTGTTTTTT. As protein: CASTETGGRREKLFF.

V and J are TRBV29-1 and TRBJ1-6; D might be TRBD1 (6 bases). The germline V gene has CDR1 SQVTM and CDR2 ANQGSEA. Trimming took off 4 bases at V and 10 bases at J, with 20 bases between the two ends. This CDR3 is built from 15 residues. The CDR3, as DNA: TGCAGCGTTGCAAGCAGGGGAGCTGTTCGGTCACCCCTCCACTTT. This sequence encodes CSVASRGAVRSPLHF.

The chain joins TRBV4-2 to TRBJ2-5, with TRBD1 identical over 7 bases. V shed 4 bases and J 3 bases; nucleotides not matched to a gene: 5. The CDR3 has 14 residues. In germline, CDR1 is LGHNA, CDR2 YNFKEQ. The CDR3 spells CASSRSGTEETQYF. The CDR3 coding sequence is TGTGCCAGCAGCCGTTCCGGGACAGAAGAGACCCAGTACTTC.

The rearrangement links TRBV28 to TRBJ1-2; D ambiguous. V dropped 2 bases and J dropped 1 base, with 5 bases sitting between them. This CDR3 has 13 amino acids. Per germline, CDR1 MDHEN and CDR2 SYDVKM. CDR3 sequence (DNA): TGTGCCAGCAGTTTAGGCGGTAACTATGGCTACACCTTC. Residues: CASSLGGNYGYTF.

V gene TRBV20-1 combines with J gene TRBJ1-4; the match to TRBD1 covers 9 bases. The CDR3 totals 12 residues. With V trimmed by 3 bases and J by 7 bases, 0 bases remained unmatched. Per the germline V gene, CDR1 is DFQATT and CDR2 is SNEGSKA (reference sequence). The CDR3 DNA follows: TGCAGTGCTAGGGGACAGGGTGAAAAACTGTTTTTT. It codes for CSARGQGEKLFF.

In its sample, this clonotype was seen a few times. This sequence joins TRBV9 and TRBJ1-6; the D is unclear. There are 12 residues in the CDR3. The V gene lost 0 bases and the J gene lost 11 bases, with 6 bases spanning the gap. Germline V gives CDR1 SGDLS, CDR2 YYNGEE. CDR3: CASSVAGPPLHF. CDR3 nucleotide sequence: TGTGCCAGCAGCGTAGCAGGTCCACCCCTCCACTTT. Variable domain in full (rest from reference TRBV9 and TRBJ1-6): DSGVTQTPKHLITATGQRVTLRCSPRSGDLSVYWYQQSLDQGLQFLIQYYNGEERAKGNILERFSAQQFPDLHSELNLSSLELGDSALYFCASSVAGPPLHFGNGTRLTVT.

The rearrangement joins TRBV15 to TRBJ1-5; no clear D. Germline-derived CDR1 and CDR2 are LNHNV and YYDKDF (reference sequence). Trimming shortened V by 3 bases and J by 4 bases, and 10 bases separated the two germline ends. The CDR3 totals 14 residues. This CDR3 is CATSRGIPNQPQHF. The CDR3 nucleotides are TGTGCCACCAGCAGGGGGATACCAAATCAGCCCCAGCATTTT.

The genes are TRBV28 and TRBJ2-6; a weak D match, TRBD2 (5 bases). Looked up from germline, CDR1 is MDHEN and CDR2 is SYDVKM. Trimming cost V 5 bases and J 4 bases, with 21 bases left between them. The CDR3 length is 18 residues. The CDR3 loop reads CASSVLGLDSSGANVLTF. In DNA form, the CDR3 reads TGTGCCAGCAGTGTACTAGGGCTGGACTCTTCGGGGGCCAACGTCCTGACTTTC. The whole variable domain, remainder taken from reference TRBV28 and TRBJ2-6, is DVKVTQSSRYLVKRTGEKVFLECVQDMDHENMFWYRQDPGLGLRLIYFSYDVKMKEKGDIPEGYSVSREKKERFSLILESASTNQTSMYLCASSVLGLDSSGANVLTFGAGSRLTVL.

The table lists this clonotype with a few counts. This chain joins TRBV27 and TRBJ1-6; 7 bases line up with TRBD1. Germline V lookup: CDR1 MNHEY, CDR2 SMNVEV (reference sequence). The CDR3 is made up of 16 amino acids. Trimming cost V 0 bases and J 6 bases; bases outside gene matches: 5. CDR3 in amino acids: CASSLSRQGRNSPLHF. CDR3 nucleotide sequence: TGTGCCAGCAGTTTATCACGACAGGGCCGTAATTCACCCCTCCACTTT.

V usage is TRBV12-3 or TRBV12-4 and J usage is TRBJ1-1; 10 bases align to TRBD1. V lost 5 bases to trimming and J lost 2 bases; unmatched junction nucleotides: 8. This CDR3 has 16 amino acids. Here the CDR3 reads CASSPGTGDGNTEAFF. In DNA, the CDR3 is TGTGCCAGCAGTCCGGGGACAGGGGATGGAAACACTGAAGCTTTCTTT.

The rearrangement uses TRBV27 and TRBJ2-1; perhaps TRBD1 as D (5 bases). The CDR3 covers 12 residues. V was shortened by 7 bases and J by 5 bases, with 9 bases between the two germline ends. Germline V CDR1 and CDR2: MNHEY, SMNVEV (reference sequence). This CDR3 is CASTLGHNEQFF. CDR3 bases: TGTGCCAGCACCTTGGGGCACAATGAGCAGTTCTTC.